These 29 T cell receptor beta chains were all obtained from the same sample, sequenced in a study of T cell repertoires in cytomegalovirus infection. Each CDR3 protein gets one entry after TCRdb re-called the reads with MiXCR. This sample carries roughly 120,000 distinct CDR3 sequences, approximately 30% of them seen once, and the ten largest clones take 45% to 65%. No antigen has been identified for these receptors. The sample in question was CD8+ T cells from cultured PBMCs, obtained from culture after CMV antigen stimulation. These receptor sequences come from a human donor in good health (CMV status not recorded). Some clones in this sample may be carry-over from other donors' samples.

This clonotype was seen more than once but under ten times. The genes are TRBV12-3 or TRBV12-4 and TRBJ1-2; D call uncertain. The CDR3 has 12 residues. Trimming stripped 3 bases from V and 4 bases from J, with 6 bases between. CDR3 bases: TGTGCCAGCAGTTTTGGTCTCTATGGCTACACCTTC. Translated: CASSFGLYGYTF.

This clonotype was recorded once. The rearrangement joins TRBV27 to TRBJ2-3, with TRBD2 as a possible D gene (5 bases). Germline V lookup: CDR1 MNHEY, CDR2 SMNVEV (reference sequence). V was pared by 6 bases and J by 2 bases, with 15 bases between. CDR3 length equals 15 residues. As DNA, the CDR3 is TGTGCCAGCAGCCCGAGGGAGCGGCCCACAGATACGCAGTATTTT. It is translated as CASSPRERPTDTQYF.

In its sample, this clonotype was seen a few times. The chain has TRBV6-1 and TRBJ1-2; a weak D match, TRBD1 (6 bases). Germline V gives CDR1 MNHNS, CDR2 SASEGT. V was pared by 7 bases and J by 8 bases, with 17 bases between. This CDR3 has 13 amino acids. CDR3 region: CASNGGGAGGYTF. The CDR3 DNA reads TGTGCCAGCAACGGTGGGGGGGCCGGGGGCTACACCTTC.

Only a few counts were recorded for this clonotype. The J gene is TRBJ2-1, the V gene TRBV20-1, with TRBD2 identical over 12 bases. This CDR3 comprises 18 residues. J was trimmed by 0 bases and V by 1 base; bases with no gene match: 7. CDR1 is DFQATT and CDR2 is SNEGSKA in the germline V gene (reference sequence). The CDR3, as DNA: TGCAGTGCTAGAGGGCTAGCGGGGGGGGAATTCTCCTACAATGAGCAGTTCTTC. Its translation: CSARGLAGGEFSYNEQFF.

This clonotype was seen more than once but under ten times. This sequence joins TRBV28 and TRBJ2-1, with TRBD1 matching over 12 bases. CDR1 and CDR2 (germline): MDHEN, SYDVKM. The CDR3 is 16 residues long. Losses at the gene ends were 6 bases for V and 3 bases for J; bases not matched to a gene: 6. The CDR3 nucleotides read TGTGCCAGCAGACCCGGGACAGGGGGCTTCTACAATGAGCAGTTCTTC. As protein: CASRPGTGGFYNEQFF.

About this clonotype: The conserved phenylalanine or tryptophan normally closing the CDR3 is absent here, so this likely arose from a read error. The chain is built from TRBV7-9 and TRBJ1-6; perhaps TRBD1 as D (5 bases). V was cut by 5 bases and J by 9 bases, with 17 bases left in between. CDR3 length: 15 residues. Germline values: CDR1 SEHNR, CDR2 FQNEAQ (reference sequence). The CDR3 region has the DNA TGTGCCAGCAGCATAGGGACCGGCTGGGGTTCACCCCTCCACTCT. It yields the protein CASSIGTGWGSPLHS.

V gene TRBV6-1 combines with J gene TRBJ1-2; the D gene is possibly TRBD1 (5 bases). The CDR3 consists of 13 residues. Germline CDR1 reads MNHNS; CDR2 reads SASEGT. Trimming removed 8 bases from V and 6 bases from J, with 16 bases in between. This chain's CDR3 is CASAPFGADGYTF. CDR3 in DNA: TGTGCCAGCGCACCATTCGGGGCCGATGGCTACACCTTC.

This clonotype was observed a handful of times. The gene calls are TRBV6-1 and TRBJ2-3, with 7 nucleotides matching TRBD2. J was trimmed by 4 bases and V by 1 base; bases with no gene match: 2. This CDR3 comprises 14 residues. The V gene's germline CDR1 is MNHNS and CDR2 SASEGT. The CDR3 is CASSEGEGSDTQYF. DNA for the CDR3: TGTGCCAGCAGTGAAGGGGAGGGTTCAGATACGCAGTATTTT.

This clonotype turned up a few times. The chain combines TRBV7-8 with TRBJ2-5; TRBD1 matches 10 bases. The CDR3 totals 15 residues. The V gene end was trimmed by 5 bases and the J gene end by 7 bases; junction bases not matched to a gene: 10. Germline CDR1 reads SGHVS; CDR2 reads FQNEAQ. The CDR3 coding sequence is TGTGCCAGCAGCCCCGCCAGGACAGGGGGTCGGACCCAGTACTTC. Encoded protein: CASSPARTGGRTQYF.

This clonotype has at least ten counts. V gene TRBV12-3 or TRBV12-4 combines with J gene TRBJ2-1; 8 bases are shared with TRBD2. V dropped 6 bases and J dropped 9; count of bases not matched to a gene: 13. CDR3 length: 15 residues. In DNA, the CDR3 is TGTGCCAGCAGCCCGGGAGGGGGGCCGGGGGGTGAGCAGTTCTTC. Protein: CASSPGGGPGGEQFF.

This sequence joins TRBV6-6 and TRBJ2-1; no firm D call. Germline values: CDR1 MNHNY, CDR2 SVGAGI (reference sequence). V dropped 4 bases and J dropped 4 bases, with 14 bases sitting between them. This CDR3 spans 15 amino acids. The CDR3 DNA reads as TGTGCCAGCAGTTTGGACGAAATCGGGTACAATGAGCAGTTCTTC. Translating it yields CASSLDEIGYNEQFF.

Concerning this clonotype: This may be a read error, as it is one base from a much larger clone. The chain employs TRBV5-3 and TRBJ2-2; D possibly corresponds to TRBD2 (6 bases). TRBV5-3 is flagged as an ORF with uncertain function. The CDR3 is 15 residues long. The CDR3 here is CASSSGVYESGELFF. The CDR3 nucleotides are TGTGCCAGCAGCTCGGGGGTATACGAGTCCGGGGAGCTGTTTTTT.

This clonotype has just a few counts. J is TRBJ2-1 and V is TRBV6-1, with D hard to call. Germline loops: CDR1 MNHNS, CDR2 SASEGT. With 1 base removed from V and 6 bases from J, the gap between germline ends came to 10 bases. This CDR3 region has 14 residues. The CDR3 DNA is TGTGCCAGCAGTGAAGTAGGCAGCCCCAATGAGCAGTTCTTC. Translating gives CASSEVGSPNEQFF.

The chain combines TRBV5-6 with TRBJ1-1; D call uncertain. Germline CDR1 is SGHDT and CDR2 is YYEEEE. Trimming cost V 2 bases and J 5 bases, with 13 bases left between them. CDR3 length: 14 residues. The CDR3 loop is CASSFPTRKTEAFF. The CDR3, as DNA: TGTGCCAGCAGCTTCCCGACCAGGAAAACTGAAGCTTTCTTT.

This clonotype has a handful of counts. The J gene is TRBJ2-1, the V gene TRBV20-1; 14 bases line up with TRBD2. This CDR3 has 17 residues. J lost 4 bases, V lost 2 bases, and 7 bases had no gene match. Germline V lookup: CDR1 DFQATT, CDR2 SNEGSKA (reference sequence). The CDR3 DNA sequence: TGCAGTGCTAGATCTCAGGGGACTAGCGGGGGTTACAATGAGCAGTTCTTC. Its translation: CSARSQGTSGGYNEQFF.

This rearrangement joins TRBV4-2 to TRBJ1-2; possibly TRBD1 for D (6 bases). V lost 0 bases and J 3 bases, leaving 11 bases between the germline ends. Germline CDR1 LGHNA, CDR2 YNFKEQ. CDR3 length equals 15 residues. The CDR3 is CASSQEPRGYYGYTF. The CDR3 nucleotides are TGTGCCAGCAGCCAAGAGCCCAGGGGATACTATGGCTACACCTTC.

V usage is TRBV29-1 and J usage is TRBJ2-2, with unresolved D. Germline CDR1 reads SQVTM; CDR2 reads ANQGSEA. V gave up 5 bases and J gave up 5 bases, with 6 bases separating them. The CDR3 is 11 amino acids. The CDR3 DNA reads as TGCAGCGTTATCCGAACCGGGGAGCTGTTTTTT. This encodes CSVIRTGELFF.

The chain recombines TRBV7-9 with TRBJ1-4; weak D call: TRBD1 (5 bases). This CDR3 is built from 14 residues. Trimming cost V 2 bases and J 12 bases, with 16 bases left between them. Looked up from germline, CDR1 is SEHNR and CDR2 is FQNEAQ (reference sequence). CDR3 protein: CASSLTGDGVQLFF. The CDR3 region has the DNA TGTGCCAGCAGCTTAACGGGGGACGGGGTTCAACTGTTTTTT.

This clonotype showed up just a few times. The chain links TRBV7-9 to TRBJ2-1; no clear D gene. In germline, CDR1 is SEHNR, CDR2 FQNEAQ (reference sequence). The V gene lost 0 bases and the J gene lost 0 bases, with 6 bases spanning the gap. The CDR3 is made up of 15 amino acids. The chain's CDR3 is CASSLATSSYNEQFF. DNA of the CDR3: TGTGCCAGCAGCTTAGCAACCAGCTCCTACAATGAGCAGTTCTTC.

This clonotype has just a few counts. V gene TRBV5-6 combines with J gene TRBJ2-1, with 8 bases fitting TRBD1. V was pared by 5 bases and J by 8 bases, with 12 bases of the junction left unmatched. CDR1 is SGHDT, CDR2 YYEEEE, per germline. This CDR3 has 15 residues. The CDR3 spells CASRTLTGESDEQFF. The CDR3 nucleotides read TGTGCCAGCAGAACTTTGACAGGGGAGTCGGATGAGCAGTTCTTC.

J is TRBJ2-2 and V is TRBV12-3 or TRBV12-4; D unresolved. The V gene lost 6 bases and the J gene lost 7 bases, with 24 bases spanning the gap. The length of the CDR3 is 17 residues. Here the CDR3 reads CASSHRPSAHGRGELFF. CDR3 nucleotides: TGTGCCAGCAGCCACCGACCATCAGCCCACGGGCGCGGGGAGCTGTTTTTT.

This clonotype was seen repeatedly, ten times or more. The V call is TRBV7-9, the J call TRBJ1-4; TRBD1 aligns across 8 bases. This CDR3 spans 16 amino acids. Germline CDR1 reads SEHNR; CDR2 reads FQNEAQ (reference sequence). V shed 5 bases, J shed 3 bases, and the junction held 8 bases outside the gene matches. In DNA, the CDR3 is TGTGCCAGCAGCCCCTCCCGGGGACAGGCTAATGAAAAACTGTTTTTT. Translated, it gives CASSPSRGQANEKLFF.

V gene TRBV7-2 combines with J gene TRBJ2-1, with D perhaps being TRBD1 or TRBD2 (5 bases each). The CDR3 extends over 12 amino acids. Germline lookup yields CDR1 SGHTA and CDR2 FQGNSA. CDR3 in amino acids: CASLGATSEQFF. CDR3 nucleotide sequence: TGTGCTAGTCTCGGGGCCACGAGCGAGCAGTTCTTC.

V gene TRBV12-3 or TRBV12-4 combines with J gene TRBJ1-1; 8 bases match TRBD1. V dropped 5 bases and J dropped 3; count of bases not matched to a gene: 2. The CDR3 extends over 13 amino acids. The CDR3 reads CASSPTGDTEAFF. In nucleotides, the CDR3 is TGTGCCAGCAGTCCGACAGGGGACACTGAAGCTTTCTTT.

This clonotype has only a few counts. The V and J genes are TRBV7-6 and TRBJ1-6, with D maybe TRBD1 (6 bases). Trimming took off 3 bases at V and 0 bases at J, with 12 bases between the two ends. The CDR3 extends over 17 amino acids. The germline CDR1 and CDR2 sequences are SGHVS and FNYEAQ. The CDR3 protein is CASSLDSSSSYNSPLHF. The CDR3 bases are TGTGCCAGCAGCTTGGACAGCTCCAGCTCCTATAATTCACCCCTCCACTTT.

CDR3 in DNA: TGCGCCAGCAGCCAAGATAGACAGGTTCTTAACTATGGCTACACCTTC. It is translated as CASSQDRQVLNYGYTF. The chain uses TRBV4-1 and TRBJ1-2; D possibly corresponds to TRBD1 (6 bases). The ends were cut back, 0 bases at V and 1 base at J, with 12 bases in the middle. The germline CDR1 and CDR2 sequences are MGHRA and YSYEKL. This CDR3 is built from 16 residues.

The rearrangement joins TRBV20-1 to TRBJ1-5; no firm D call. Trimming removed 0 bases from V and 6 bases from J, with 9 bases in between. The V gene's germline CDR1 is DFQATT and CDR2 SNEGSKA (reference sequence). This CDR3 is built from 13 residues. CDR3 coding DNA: TGCAGTGCTAGAGATTACGGGGTTCAGCCCCAGCATTTT. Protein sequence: CSARDYGVQPQHF.

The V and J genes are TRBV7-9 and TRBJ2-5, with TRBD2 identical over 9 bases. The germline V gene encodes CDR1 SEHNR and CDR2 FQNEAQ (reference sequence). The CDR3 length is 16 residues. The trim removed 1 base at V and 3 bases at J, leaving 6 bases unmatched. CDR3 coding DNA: TGTGCCAGCAGCTTAGATCTAGCGGGGCGCGAAGAGACCCAGTACTTC. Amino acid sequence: CASSLDLAGREETQYF.

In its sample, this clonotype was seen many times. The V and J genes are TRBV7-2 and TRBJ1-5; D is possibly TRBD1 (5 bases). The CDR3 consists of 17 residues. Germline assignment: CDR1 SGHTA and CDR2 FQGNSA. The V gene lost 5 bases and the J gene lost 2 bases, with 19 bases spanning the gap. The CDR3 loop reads CASSPWRGEIGNQPQHF. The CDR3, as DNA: TGTGCCAGCAGCCCTTGGCGGGGGGAGATCGGCAATCAGCCCCAGCATTTT.